This T cell receptor (beta chain) appears in the sequencing data of a study of a mutant IDH1 vaccine in newly diagnosed glioma. Study information: Treated patients, 62.5% male and roughly 38% female, averaged about 42 years of age.

Remarks on this clone: Its specificity is not known.

Data came from immunoSEQ multiplex PCR; TCRdb stores just in-frame clones and leaves some out. The table lists 35,000 to 55,000 clones, approximately 80% of them singletons. Germline V CDR1 and CDR2: SGHTA, FQGTGA. There are 15 residues in the CDR3. The germline V and J ends were trimmed by 5 bases and 0 bases, with 14 bases remaining between them. The time point: week 35, safety follow-up. Alongside topical imiquimod, each dose of vaccine comprised 300 ug of mutant IDH1 20-mer peptide. Here the sequenced sample was PBMCs, taken from a glioma patient whose treatment included an IDH1 peptide vaccine. This sequence joins TRBV7-3 and TRBJ2-7; D might be TRBD1 (6 bases). The TCR was taken from a woman aged 40 to 50 with glioma. Some clones in this sample may be carry-over from other donors' samples. For the CDR3, the DNA is TGTGCCAGCAGCCCTGAAAGGGGGAGCTCCTACGAGCAGTACTTC. As protein: CASSPERGSSYEQYF. Based on the CDR3 plus reference TRBV7-3 and TRBJ2-7, the full variable domain is GAGVSQTPSNKVTEKGKYVELRCDPISGHTALYWYRQSLGQGPEFLIYFQGTGAADDSGLPNDRFFAVRPEGSVSTLKIQRTERGDSAVYLCASSPERGSSYEQYFGPGTRLTVT.